These T cell receptor beta chains were read from a single sample in a study of CD8 T cells in ankylosing spondylitis. TCRdb analysed the 5' RACE reads with MiXCR anew, one entry per CDR3 protein. The sample lists about 280,000 distinct CDR3 sequences; 20% were seen once. Sequenced: blood, either unsorted or a sorted T cell fraction (not recorded which). These receptors were collected from a male donor with ankylosing spondylitis or in good health (not recorded which). Each CDR3 is given with its conserved first and last residue. Each record gives: V gene, clone size, J gene, D gene, CDR3 DNA, CDR3 protein. D genes are given only for firm matches. Size values are once, few and many counts, or a class for expanded clones, and some rows have none.

>TRBV5-1|NA|TRBJ2-2|TRBD2
TGCGCCAGCAGCTTGCGACTAGCGGGATTCTTCGGGGAGCTGTTTTTT
CASSLRLAGFFGELFF
>TRBV6-5|few|TRBJ1-1|TRBD1
TGTGCCAGCAGTTACGGACAGGAAAACACTGAAGCTTTCTTT
CASSYGQENTEAFF
>TRBV12-3/TRBV12-4|NA|TRBJ1-1|NA
TGTGCCAGCAGTTTTTTCCCGACTGAAGCTTTCTTT
CASSFFPTEAFF
>TRBV20-1|few|TRBJ2-3|NA
TGCAGTGCCAAGAGGGGCAGCGCTGATACGCAGTATTTT
CSAKRGSADTQYF
>TRBV5-6|many|TRBJ2-5|TRBD2
TGTGCCAGCAGCTTCCCGGGACTACAAGAGACCCAGTACTTC
CASSFPGLQETQYF
>TRBV20-1|few|TRBJ1-1|NA
TGCAGTGCTCCGGCTGTCTTCATGAACACTGAAGCTTTCTTT
CSAPAVFMNTEAFF
>TRBV24-1|few|TRBJ1-1|NA
TGTGCCACCAGTGGGGTGGGGAGCACTGAAGCTTTCTTT
CATSGVGSTEAFF
>TRBV7-2|once|TRBJ2-3|TRBD2
TGTGCCAGCAGCTTTAGCGGGGGGACAGGTACAGATACGCAGTATTTT
CASSFSGGTGTDTQYF
>TRBV7-9|NA|TRBJ1-3|NA
TGTGCCAGCAGCTTAAACAGGGCCCCCTCTGGAAACACCATATATTTT
CASSLNRAPSGNTIYF
>TRBV5-1|NA|TRBJ1-2|TRBD1
TGCGCCAGCAGCAATGGACAGGGGCATGGCTACACCTTC
CASSNGQGHGYTF
>TRBV20-1|many|TRBJ2-1|NA
TGCAGTGTGTCGTTCTACAATGAGCAGTTCTTC
CSVSFYNEQFF
>TRBV25-1|NA|TRBJ1-3|TRBD1
TGTGCCAGCAGTGCCCGGACAGGGACGAGAAACACCATATATTTT
CASSARTGTRNTIYF
>TRBV12-3/TRBV12-4|NA|TRBJ2-1|TRBD2
TGTGCCAGCAGTCCACCGACTAGCGGGTTCTACAATGAGCAGTTCTTC
CASSPPTSGFYNEQFF
>TRBV20-1|many|TRBJ2-1|NA
TGCAGTGCAGACGACAGGGCAAGGGGGGACAATGAGCAGTTCTTC
CSADDRARGDNEQFF
>TRBV3-1|NA|TRBJ2-3|TRBD2
TGTGCCAGCAGCCCAATTCGTCCGGGAGGAGGCACAGATACGCAGTATTTT
CASSPIRPGGGTDTQYF
>TRBV6-2/TRBV6-3|few|TRBJ2-4|NA
TGTGCCAGCGGATCAACCGGAGCCAAAAACATTCAGTACTTC
CASGSTGAKNIQYF
>TRBV29-1|few|TRBJ1-1|TRBD1
TGCAGCGTGGCGGGACAGGCCACTGAAGCTTTCTTT
CSVAGQATEAFF
>TRBV5-1|NA|TRBJ1-1|NA
TGCGCCAGCAGCTTAACGACGGGGGGGACTGAAGCTTTCTTT
CASSLTTGGTEAFF
>TRBV10-3|many|TRBJ2-5|NA
TGTGCCATCAGTGAGGCAGACGGGGAGACCCAGTACTTC
CAISEADGETQYF
>TRBV21-1|NA|TRBJ1-2|NA
TGTGCCAGCAGCAAATGCGGACAGGGCCCTTCTGGCTACACCTTC
CASSKCGQGPSGYTF
>TRBV28|NA|TRBJ1-5|NA
TGTGCCAGCAGCCCCATGTGGCAGGGGAGAAATCAGCCCCAGCATTTT
CASSPMWQGRNQPQHF
>TRBV20-1|once|TRBJ2-2|TRBD2
TGCAGTGCTGAGGGACTAGCTGCCGGGGAGCTGTTTTTT
CSAEGLAAGELFF
>TRBV5-1|many|TRBJ1-1|TRBD1
TGCGCCAGCAGCTCGGGGACAGGCGATCTGAACACTGAAGCTTTCTTT
CASSSGTGDLNTEAFF
>TRBV27|few|TRBJ2-2|NA
TGTGCCAGCAGGTTTAGTACCGGGGAGCTGTTTTTT
CASRFSTGELFF
>TRBV20-1|few|TRBJ2-1|NA
TGCAGTGCTTCGACGTTGGGTGAGCAGTTCTTC
CSASTLGEQFF
>TRBV7-3|NA|TRBJ2-5|TRBD2
TGTGCCAGCAGCTTAAACAGACTAGCGGGAGGACAAGAGACCCAGTACTTC
CASSLNRLAGGQETQYF
>TRBV7-9|once|TRBJ2-1|NA
TGTGCCAGCAGCCCCACAGTTGAAGGGGGCAATGAGCAGTTCTTC
CASSPTVEGGNEQFF
>TRBV5-1|NA|TRBJ2-1|TRBD2
TGCGCCAGCAGCCCGGGGGGGCCGAGAGTCAATGAGCAGTTCTTC
CASSPGGPRVNEQFF
>TRBV20-1|few|TRBJ2-5|NA
TGCAGTGCTAGTAGGACATCCCAAGAGACCCAGTACTTC
CSASRTSQETQYF
>TRBV29-1|many|TRBJ2-3|TRBD2
TGCAGCGTTGGGACTAGCGGGGGCCGTAGCACAGATACGCAGTATTTT
CSVGTSGGRSTDTQYF
>TRBV3-1|few|TRBJ1-4|NA
TGTGCCAGCAGCCACCAGGGGACGTCTCGGTTTGGAAAACTGTTTTTT
CASSHQGTSRFGKLFF
>TRBV20-1|NA|TRBJ1-1|NA
TGCAGTGCTGGAAGACAGATGAACACTGAAGCTTTCTTT
CSAGRQMNTEAFF
>TRBV12-3/TRBV12-4|few|TRBJ1-2|NA
TGTGCCAGCAGTTATAGGGTGGTGGGGGGCTACACCTTC
CASSYRVVGGYTF
>TRBV27|NA|TRBJ2-1|TRBD2
TGTGCCAGCAGTCCCGGACTAGCCTACAATGAGCAGTTCTTC
CASSPGLAYNEQFF
>TRBV9|many|TRBJ1-5|NA
TGTGCCAGCAGCGTAGCACCGGGGGGAGGATGGAGTCAGCCCCAGCATTTT
CASSVAPGGGWSQPQHF
>TRBV28|NA|TRBJ1-3|NA
TGTGTCACGTGGGGGGGGCCCGGAAACACCATATATTTT
CVTWGGPGNTIYF
>TRBV20-1|NA|TRBJ1-1|NA
TGCAGTGCAATGGGGAACACTGAAGCTTTCTTT
CSAMGNTEAFF
>TRBV12-3/TRBV12-4|NA|TRBJ2-6|NA
TGTGCCATCCCCCTATCTGGGGCCAACGTCCTGACTTTC
CAIPLSGANVLTF
>TRBV5-1|many|TRBJ2-1|TRBD2
TGCGCCAGCAGCTTGGAAGCGGGAAGGGACGCTGAGCAGTTCTTC
CASSLEAGRDAEQFF
>TRBV9|few|TRBJ2-5|TRBD2
TGTGCCAGCAGTGAGGGACTAGCGGTAGAGACCCAGTACTTC
CASSEGLAVETQYF
>TRBV28|NA|TRBJ2-5|NA
TGTGCCAGCAGAGAAGCCAGGGGAAGAAAGACCCAGTACTTC
CASREARGRKTQYF
>TRBV20-1|many|TRBJ2-1|TRBD1
TGCAGTGTCGACGTGGGGGACAGGGGGGGAAATGAGCAGTTCTTC
CSVDVGDRGGNEQFF
>TRBV7-6|many|TRBJ1-5|TRBD1
TGTGCCAGCAGCTCAGGGGGGCATCAGCCCCAGCATTTT
CASSSGGHQPQHF
>TRBV5-1|many|TRBJ2-3|NA
TGCGCCAGCAGCTGGGGTGGTTGGGACCTCACAGATACGCAGTATTTT
CASSWGGWDLTDTQYF
>TRBV20-1|NA|TRBJ2-1|NA
TGCAGTGCTAGAGATCAGCTGTACAATGAGCAGTTCTTC
CSARDQLYNEQFF
>TRBV7-9|NA|TRBJ1-6|NA
TGTGCCAGCAGCTTCGTCACAAATTCACCCCTCCACTTT
CASSFVTNSPLHF
>TRBV5-1|few|TRBJ2-3|NA
TGCGCCAGCAGCTTTACAGGATCGGATACGCAGTATTTT
CASSFTGSDTQYF
>TRBV5-1|few|TRBJ2-2|NA
TGCGCCAGCAGCTTTGAAGCGTCGGACACCGGGGAGCTGTTTTTT
CASSFEASDTGELFF
>TRBV15|few|TRBJ1-1|NA
TGTGCCACCAGCAGAGCGGGGGGGATAGCTTTCTTT
CATSRAGGIAFF
>TRBV30|few|TRBJ1-5|NA
TGTGCCTGGAGTACAGGGCAGGATCAGCCCCAGCATTTT
CAWSTGQDQPQHF
>TRBV7-9|NA|TRBJ1-1|TRBD1
TGTGCCAGCGGACGCTTGACAGGGGCCACTGAAGCTTTCTTT
CASGRLTGATEAFF
>TRBV12-3/TRBV12-4|NA|TRBJ2-2|NA
TGTGCCAGCAGTTTAGACTACGCCGGGGAGCTGTTTTTT
CASSLDYAGELFF
>TRBV5-1|NA|TRBJ2-3|TRBD2
TGCGCCAGCAGCCTCGGGAGGAGGGCCGATACGCAGTATTTT
CASSLGRRADTQYF
>TRBV10-3|few|TRBJ2-1|TRBD2
TGTGCCATCAGTGAGTCACGGACTAGCGGGGGGGCCCGGAATGAGCAGTTCTTC
CAISESRTSGGARNEQFF
>TRBV12-3/TRBV12-4|NA|TRBJ2-3|TRBD2
TGTGCCAGCGAGGGACTAGCGGGAGAAAGCACAGATACGCAGTATTTT
CASEGLAGESTDTQYF